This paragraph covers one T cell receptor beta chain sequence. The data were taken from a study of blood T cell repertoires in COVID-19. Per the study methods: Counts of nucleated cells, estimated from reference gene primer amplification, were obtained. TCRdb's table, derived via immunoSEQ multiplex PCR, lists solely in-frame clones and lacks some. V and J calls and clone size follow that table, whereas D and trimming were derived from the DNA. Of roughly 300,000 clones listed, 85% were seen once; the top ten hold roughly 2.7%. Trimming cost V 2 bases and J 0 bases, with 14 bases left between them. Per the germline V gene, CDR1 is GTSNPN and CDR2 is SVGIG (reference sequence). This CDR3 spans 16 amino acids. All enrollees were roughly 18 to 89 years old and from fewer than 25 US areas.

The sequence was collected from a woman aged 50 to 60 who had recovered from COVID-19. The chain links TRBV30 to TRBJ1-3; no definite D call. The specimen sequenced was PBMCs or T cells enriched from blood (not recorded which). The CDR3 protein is CAWSSWAGGSGNTIYF. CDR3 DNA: TGTGCCTGGAGTTCCTGGGCAGGAGGCTCTGGAAACACCATATATTTT.